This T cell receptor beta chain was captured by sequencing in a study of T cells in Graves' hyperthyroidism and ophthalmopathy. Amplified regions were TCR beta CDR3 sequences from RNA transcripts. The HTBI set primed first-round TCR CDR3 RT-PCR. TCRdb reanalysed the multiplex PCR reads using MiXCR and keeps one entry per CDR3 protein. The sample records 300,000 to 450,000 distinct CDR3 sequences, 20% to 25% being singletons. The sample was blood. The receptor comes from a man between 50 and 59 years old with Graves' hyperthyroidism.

CDR3: CASKTGTGGVEQYF. In DNA, the CDR3 is TGTGCCAGCAAAACCGGGACAGGGGGGGTTGAGCAGTACTTC. The chain links TRBV2 to TRBJ2-7, with 11 positions matching TRBD1. Germline V gives CDR1 SNHLY, CDR2 FYNNEI. V lost 7 bases and J lost 7; bases outside the gene matches: 9. The length of the CDR3 is 14 residues.